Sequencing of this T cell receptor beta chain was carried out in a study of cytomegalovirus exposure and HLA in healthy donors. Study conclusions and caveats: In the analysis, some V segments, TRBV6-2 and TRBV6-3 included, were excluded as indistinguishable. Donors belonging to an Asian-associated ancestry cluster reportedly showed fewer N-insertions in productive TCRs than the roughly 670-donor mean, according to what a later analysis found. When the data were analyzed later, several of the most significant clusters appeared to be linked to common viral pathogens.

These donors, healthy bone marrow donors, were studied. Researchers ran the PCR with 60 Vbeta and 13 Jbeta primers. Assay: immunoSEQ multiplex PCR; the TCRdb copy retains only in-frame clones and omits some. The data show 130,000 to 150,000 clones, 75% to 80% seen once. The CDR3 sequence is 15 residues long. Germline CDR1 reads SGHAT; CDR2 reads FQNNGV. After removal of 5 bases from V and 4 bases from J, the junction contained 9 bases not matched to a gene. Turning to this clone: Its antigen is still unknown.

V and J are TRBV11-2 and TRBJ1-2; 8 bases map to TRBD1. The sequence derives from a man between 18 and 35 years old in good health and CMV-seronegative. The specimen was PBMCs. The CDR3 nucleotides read TGTGCCAGCAGCCCACAGGGGGGTTTCCTCTATGGCTACACCTTC. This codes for CASSPQGGFLYGYTF.